One T cell receptor beta chain is described in this entry. Germline assignment: CDR1 KGHSH and CDR2 LQKENI. This CDR3 has 15 amino acids. V lost 3 bases, J lost 2 bases, and 12 bases lay in between. The authors' processing: Amplification of reference gene primers provided the estimated nucleated cell counts. Measured with immunoSEQ multiplex PCR; TCRdb has only the in-frame clones, and not every one. Clone size and V and J calls were adopted from that table, with D and trimming inferred from the DNA. The table has 250,000 to 400,000 clones, around 90% seen once. The source of the sample is a study of blood T cell repertoires in COVID-19. Study details: COVID-19 samples, acute and convalescent, were from the United States, Italy and Spain.

The chain couples TRBV18 to TRBJ2-3, with D maybe TRBD2 (5 bases). This sequence was found in a man aged 45-65 years with active or convalescent COVID-19. The sample taken for sequencing was peripheral blood. The CDR3 protein is CASSPTGGYTDTQYF. The CDR3 DNA is TGTGCCAGCTCACCGACCGGAGGTTACACAGATACGCAGTATTTT.